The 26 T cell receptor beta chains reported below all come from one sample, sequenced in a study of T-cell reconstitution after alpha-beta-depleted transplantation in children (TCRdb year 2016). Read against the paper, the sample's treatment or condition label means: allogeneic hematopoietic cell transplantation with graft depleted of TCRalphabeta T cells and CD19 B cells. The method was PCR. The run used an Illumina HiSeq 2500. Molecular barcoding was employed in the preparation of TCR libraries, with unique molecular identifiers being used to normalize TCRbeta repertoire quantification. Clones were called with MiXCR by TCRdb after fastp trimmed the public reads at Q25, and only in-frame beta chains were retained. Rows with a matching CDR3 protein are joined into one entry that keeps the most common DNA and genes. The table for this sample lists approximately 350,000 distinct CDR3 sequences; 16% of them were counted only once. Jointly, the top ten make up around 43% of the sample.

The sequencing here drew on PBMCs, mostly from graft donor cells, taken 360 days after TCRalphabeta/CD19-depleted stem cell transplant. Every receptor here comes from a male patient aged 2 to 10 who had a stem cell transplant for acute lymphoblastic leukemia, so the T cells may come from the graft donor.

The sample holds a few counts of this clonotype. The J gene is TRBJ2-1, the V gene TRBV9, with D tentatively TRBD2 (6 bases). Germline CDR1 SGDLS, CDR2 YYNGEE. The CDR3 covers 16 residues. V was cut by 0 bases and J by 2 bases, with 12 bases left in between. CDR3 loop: CASSVGLEPPYNEQFF. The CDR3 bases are TGTGCCAGCAGCGTAGGACTAGAGCCTCCCTACAATGAGCAGTTCTTC.

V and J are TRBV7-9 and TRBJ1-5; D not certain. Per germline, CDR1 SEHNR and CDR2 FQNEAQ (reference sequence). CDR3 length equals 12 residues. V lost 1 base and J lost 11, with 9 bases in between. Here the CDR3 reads CASSLEGGAQHF. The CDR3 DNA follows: TGTGCCAGCAGCTTAGAGGGCGGGGCCCAGCATTTT.

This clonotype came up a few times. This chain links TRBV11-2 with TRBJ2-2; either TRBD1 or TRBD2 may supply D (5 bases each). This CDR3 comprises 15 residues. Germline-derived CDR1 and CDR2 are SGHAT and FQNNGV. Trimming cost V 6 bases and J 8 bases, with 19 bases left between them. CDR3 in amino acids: CASRRTGTLLGELFF. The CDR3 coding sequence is TGTGCCAGCAGGAGGACCGGGACGTTGTTAGGGGAGCTGTTTTTT.

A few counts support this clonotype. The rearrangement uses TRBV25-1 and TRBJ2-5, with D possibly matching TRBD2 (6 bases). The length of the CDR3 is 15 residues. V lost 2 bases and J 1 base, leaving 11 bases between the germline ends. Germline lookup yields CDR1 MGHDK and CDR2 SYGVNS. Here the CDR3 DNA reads TGTGCCAGCAGTGAAAGAGGAGCGGGCCAAGAGACCCAGTACTTC. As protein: CASSERGAGQETQYF.

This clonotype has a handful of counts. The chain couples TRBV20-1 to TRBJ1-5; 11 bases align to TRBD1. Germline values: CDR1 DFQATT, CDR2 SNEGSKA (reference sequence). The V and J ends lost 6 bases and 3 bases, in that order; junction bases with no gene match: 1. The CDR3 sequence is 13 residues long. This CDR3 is CSAGQGANQPQHF. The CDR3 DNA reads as TGCAGTGCCGGACAGGGGGCCAATCAGCCCCAGCATTTT.

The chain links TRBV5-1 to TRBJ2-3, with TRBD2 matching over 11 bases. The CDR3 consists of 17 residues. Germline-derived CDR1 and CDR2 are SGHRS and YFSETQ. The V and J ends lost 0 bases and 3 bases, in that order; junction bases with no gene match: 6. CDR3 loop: CASSLVLSGRGTDTQYF. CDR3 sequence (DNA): TGCGCCAGCAGCTTGGTCCTTAGCGGGAGGGGTACAGATACGCAGTATTTT. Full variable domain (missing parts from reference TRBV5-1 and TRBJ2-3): KAGVTQTPRYLIKTRGQQVTLSCSPISGHRSVSWYQQTPGQGLQFLFEYFSETQRNKGNFPGRFSGRQFSNSRSEMNVSTLELGDSALYLCASSLVLSGRGTDTQYFGPGTRLTVL.

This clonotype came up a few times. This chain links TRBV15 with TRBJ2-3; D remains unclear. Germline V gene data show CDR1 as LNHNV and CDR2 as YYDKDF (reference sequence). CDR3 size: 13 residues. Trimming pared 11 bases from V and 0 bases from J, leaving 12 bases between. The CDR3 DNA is TGTGCCGCAGCAGCTGACAGCACAGATACGCAGTATTTT. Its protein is CAAAADSTDTQYF.

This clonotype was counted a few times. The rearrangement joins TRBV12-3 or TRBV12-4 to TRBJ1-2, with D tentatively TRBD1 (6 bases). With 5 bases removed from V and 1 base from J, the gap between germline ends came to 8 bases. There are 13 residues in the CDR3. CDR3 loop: CASSTGNNYGYTF. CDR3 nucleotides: TGTGCCAGCAGTACAGGGAATAACTATGGCTACACCTTC.

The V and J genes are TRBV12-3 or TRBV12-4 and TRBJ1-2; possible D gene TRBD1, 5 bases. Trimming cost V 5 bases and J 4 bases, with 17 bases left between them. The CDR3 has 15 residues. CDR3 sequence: CASSRAGWWGYGYTF. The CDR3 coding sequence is TGTGCCAGCAGTAGGGCAGGGTGGTGGGGCTATGGCTACACCTTC.

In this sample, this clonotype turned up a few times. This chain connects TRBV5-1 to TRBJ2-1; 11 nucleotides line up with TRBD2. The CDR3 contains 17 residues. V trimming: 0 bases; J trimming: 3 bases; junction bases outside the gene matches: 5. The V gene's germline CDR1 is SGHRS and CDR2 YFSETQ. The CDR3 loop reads CASSLGGGTSGYNEQFF. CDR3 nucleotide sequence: TGCGCCAGCAGCTTGGGGGGGGGGACTAGCGGCTACAATGAGCAGTTCTTC. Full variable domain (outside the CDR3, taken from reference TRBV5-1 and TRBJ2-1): KAGVTQTPRYLIKTRGQQVTLSCSPISGHRSVSWYQQTPGQGLQFLFEYFSETQRNKGNFPGRFSGRQFSNSRSEMNVSTLELGDSALYLCASSLGGGTSGYNEQFFGPGTRLTVL.

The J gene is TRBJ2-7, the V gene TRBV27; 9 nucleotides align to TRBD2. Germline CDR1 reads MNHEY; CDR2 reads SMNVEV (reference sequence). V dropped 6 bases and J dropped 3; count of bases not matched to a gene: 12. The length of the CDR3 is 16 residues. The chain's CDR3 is CASSLNRASGVYEQYF. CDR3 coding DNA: TGTGCCAGCAGCCTAAACCGGGCTAGCGGGGTCTACGAGCAGTACTTC.

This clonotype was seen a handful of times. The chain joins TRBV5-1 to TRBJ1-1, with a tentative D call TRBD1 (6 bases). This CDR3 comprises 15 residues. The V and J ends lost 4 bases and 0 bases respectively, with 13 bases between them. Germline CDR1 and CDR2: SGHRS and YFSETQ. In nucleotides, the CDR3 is TGCGCCAGCAGCCGCCCCGGACAGATGAACACTGAAGCTTTCTTT. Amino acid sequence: CASSRPGQMNTEAFF.

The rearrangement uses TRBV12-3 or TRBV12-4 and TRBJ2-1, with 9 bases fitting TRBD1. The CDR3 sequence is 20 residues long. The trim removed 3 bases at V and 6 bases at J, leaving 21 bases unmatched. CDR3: CASSLIGQGTLANFGNEQFF. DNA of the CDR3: TGTGCCAGCAGTTTGATTGGACAGGGGACGCTCGCTAATTTTGGCAATGAGCAGTTCTTC.

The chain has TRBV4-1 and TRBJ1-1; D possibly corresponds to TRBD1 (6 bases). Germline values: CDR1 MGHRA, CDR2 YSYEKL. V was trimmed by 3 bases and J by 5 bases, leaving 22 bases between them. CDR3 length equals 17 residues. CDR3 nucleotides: TGCGCCAGCAGCCAGCTAACCCTTAGAGGGGGGGCTACTGAAGCTTTCTTT. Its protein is CASSQLTLRGGATEAFF.

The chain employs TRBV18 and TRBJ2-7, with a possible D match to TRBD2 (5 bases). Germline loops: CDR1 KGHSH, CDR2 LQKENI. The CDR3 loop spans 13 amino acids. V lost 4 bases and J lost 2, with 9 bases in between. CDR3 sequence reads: CASSQRTTYEQYF. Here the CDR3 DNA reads TGTGCCAGCTCACAGCGGACGACCTACGAGCAGTACTTC.

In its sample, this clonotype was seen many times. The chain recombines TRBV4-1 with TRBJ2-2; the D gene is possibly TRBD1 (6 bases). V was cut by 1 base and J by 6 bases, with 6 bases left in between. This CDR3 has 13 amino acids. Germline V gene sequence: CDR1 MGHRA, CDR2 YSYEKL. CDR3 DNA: TGCGCCAGCAGCCAAGGACAGGCCGGGGAGCTGTTTTTT. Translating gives CASSQGQAGELFF.

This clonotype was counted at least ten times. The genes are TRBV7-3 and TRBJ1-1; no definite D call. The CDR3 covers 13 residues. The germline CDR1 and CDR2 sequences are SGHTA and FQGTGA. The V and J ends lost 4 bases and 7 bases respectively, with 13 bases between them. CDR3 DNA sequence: TGTGCCAGCAGCTGGTATCGAAATGGTGAAGCTTTCTTT. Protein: CASSWYRNGEAFF.

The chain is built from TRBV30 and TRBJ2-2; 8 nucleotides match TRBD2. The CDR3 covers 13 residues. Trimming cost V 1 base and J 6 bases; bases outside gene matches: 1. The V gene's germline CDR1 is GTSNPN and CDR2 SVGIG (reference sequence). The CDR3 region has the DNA TGTGCCTGGAGTGCCGGGGGGGCCGGGGAGCTGTTTTTT. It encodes CAWSAGGAGELFF.

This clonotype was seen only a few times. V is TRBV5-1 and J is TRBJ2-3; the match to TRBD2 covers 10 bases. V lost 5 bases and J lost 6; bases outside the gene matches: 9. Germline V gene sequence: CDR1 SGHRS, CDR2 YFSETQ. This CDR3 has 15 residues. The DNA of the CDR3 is TGCGCCAGCAGGTTTCAACTAGCGGGATTTGATACGCAGTATTTT. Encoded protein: CASRFQLAGFDTQYF.

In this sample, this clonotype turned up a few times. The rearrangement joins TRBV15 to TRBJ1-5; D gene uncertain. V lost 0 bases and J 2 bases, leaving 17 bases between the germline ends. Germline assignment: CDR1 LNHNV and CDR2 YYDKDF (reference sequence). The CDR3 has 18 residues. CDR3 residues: CATSREAVRARGNQPQHF. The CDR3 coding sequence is TGTGCCACCAGCAGAGAGGCCGTACGGGCGCGGGGCAATCAGCCCCAGCATTTT.

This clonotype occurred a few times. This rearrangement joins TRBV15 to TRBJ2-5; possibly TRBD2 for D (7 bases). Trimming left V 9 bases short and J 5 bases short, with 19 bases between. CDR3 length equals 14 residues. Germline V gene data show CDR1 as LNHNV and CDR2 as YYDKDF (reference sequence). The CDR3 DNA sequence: TGTGCCACTGAGAGGGGGGGGGGCTGGGAGACCCAGTACTTC. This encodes CATERGGGWETQYF.

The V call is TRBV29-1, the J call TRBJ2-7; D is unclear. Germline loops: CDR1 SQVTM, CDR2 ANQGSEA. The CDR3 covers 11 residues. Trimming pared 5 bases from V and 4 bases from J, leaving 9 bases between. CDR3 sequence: CSVSSLYEQYF. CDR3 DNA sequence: TGCAGCGTTTCATCCCTTTACGAGCAGTACTTC.

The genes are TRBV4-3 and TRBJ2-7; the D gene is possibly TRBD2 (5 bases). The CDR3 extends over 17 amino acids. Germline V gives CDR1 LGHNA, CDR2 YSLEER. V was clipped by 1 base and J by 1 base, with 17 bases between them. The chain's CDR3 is CASSQGPRLAVSYEQYF. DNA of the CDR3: TGCGCCAGCAGCCAAGGGCCGAGGCTAGCTGTTTCCTACGAGCAGTACTTC.

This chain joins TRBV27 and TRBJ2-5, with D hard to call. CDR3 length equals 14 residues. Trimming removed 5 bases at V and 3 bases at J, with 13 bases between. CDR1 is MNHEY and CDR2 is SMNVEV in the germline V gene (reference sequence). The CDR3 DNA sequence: TGTGCCAGCAGTACCCTCCGAAGGAAAGAGACCCAGTACTTC. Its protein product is CASSTLRRKETQYF.

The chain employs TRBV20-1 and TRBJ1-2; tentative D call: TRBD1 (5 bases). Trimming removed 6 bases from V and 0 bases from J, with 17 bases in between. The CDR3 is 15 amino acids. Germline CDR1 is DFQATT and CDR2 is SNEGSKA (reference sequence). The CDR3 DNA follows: TGCAGTGCCGAAGGGGTTAGGGAATCTAACTATGGCTACACCTTC. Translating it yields CSAEGVRESNYGYTF.

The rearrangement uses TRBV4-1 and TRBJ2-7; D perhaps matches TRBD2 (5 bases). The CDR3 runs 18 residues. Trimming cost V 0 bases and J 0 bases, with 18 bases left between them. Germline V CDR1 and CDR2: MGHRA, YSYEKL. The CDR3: CASSQDPLGLLSSYEQYF. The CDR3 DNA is TGCGCCAGCAGCCAAGACCCCCTCGGACTTTTAAGCTCCTACGAGCAGTACTTC.